This entry lists 16 T cell receptor beta chains sequenced from one sample in a study of tumour-infiltrating T cells in Burkitt lymphoma. Libraries were prepared by immunoSEQ multiplex PCR; TCRdb keeps only in-frame clonotypes and omits some of them. This repertoire shows approximately 1,600 clones, roughly 17% found once; its top ten account for more than 8.5%. The source material was tumor tissue. The receptors here all came from a human donor with diffuse large B-cell lymphoma.

The CDR3 protein is CASSPTPGSYGYTF. The DNA of the CDR3 is TGTGCCAGCAGCCCCACCCCAGGGAGCTATGGCTACACCTTC. The V gene is TRBV4-2, the J gene TRBJ1-2; possible D gene TRBD1, 5 bases. The length of the CDR3 is 14 residues. Germline lookup yields CDR1 LGHNA and CDR2 YNFKEQ. V was cut by 4 bases and J by 4 bases, with 13 bases left in between.

The chain employs TRBV29-1 and TRBJ2-4; either TRBD1 or TRBD2 may supply D (6 bases each). Germline V CDR1 and CDR2: SQVTM, ANQGSEA. This CDR3 is 14 amino acids long. V lost 8 bases and J lost 5, with 19 bases in between. DNA for the CDR3: TGCAGCTCTTTGGGGGGCCGCGGGCAAAACATTCAGTACTTC. Amino acid sequence: CSSLGGRGQNIQYF.

J is TRBJ1-2 and V is TRBV7-2; TRBD1 is a possible D gene (5 bases). Deletions cut 8 bases from V and 4 bases from J, with 14 bases between. Germline values: CDR1 SGHTA, CDR2 FQGNSA. This CDR3 contains 13 residues. CDR3 nucleotide sequence: TGTGCCAGCTCCGACGGGGCTCCCTATGGCTACACCTTC. It encodes CASSDGAPYGYTF. Based on the CDR3 plus reference TRBV7-2 and TRBJ1-2, the full variable domain is GAGVSQSPSNKVTEKGKDVELRCDPISGHTALYWYRQSLGQGLEFLIYFQGNSAPDKSGLPSDRFSAERTGGSVSTLTIQRTQQEDSAVYLCASSDGAPYGYTFGSGTRLTVV.

This sequence joins TRBV19 and TRBJ2-1; 7 positions agree with TRBD1. The CDR3 is 11 amino acids. V lost 7 bases and J lost 13; bases outside the gene matches: 7. Germline assignment: CDR1 LNHDA and CDR2 SQIVND (reference sequence). For the CDR3, the DNA is TGTGCCAGTACCGCAAGGGGGCAACAGTTCTTC. It codes for CASTARGQQFF.

This clone has more than one count but fewer than ten. This chain connects TRBV5-6 to TRBJ2-5, with 7 bases matching TRBD1. This CDR3 is 13 amino acids long. Germline CDR1 reads SGHDT; CDR2 reads YYEEEE. V dropped 4 bases and J dropped 6; count of bases not matched to a gene: 6. The CDR3 is CASSLDRDKTQYF. Here the CDR3 DNA reads TGTGCCAGCAGCCTAGACAGGGACAAGACCCAGTACTTC.

This chain uses TRBV7-8 with TRBJ2-7, with D unresolved. CDR3 length equals 13 residues. V was cut by 3 bases and J by 5 bases, with 11 bases left in between. Per germline, CDR1 SGHVS and CDR2 FQNEAQ. In DNA, the CDR3 is TGTGCCAGCAGCTTGGGCCGACTCGACGAGCAGTACTTC. This translates into CASSLGRLDEQYF.

This clone was observed once. The rearrangement joins TRBV7-2 to TRBJ2-7; the match to TRBD1 covers 9 bases. The CDR3 consists of 15 residues. Per germline, CDR1 SGHTA and CDR2 FQGNSA. V lost 4 bases, J lost 4 bases, and 8 bases stayed unmatched. In nucleotides, the CDR3 is TGTGCCAGCAGCTCGGGACAGGGATGGACTTACGAGCAGTACTTC. Protein: CASSSGQGWTYEQYF.

This chain uses TRBV28 with TRBJ1-6; 7 nucleotides match TRBD1. With V trimmed by 6 bases and J by 5 bases, 4 bases remained unmatched. The CDR3 totals 14 residues. Germline lookup yields CDR1 MDHEN and CDR2 SYDVKM. CDR3 region: CASSATGNNSPLHF. CDR3 nucleotide sequence: TGTGCCAGCAGCGCGACAGGGAATAATTCACCCCTCCACTTT.

The V and J genes are TRBV28 and TRBJ1-5; 9 bases are a match to TRBD1. The junction had 8 bases not matched to a gene; V was cut back by 4 bases and J by 7 bases. The CDR3 contains 15 residues. Germline lookup yields CDR1 MDHEN and CDR2 SYDVKM. The CDR3 loop is CASSSTGGVWQPQHF. CDR3 nucleotides: TGTGCCAGCAGTTCGACAGGGGGGGTTTGGCAGCCCCAGCATTTT.

The CDR3 reads CASSSPGTQYF. CDR3 DNA sequence: TGTGCCAGCAGCTCCCCCGGGACCCAGTACTTC. The V call is TRBV7-2, the J call TRBJ2-5, with unresolved D. This CDR3 is 11 amino acids long. Germline lookup yields CDR1 SGHTA and CDR2 FQGNSA. V gave up 4 bases and J gave up 7 bases, with 7 bases separating them.

This clone was picked up a small number of times. The J gene is TRBJ1-1, the V gene TRBV19; a possible D gene is TRBD1 (5 bases). The CDR3 is 12 residues long. Germline V gene sequence: CDR1 LNHDA, CDR2 SQIVND (reference sequence). Trimming took off 3 bases at V and 7 bases at J, with 9 bases between the two ends. CDR3 region: CASSIQRGEAFF. The CDR3 nucleotides read TGTGCCAGTAGTATCCAGAGGGGTGAAGCTTTCTTT. Full variable domain (outside the CDR3, taken from reference TRBV19 and TRBJ1-1): DGGITQSPKYLFRKEGQNVTLSCEQNLNHDAMYWYRQDPGQGLRLIYYSQIVNDFQKGDIAEGYSVSREKKESFPLTVTSAQKNPTAFYLCASSIQRGEAFFGQGTRLTVV.

This clone turned up a few times. One junction end disagrees with the germline gene, perhaps due to a read error. The chain is built from TRBV5-1 and TRBJ1-6, with D hard to call. CDR1 SGHRS and CDR2 YFSETQ come from the germline V gene. This CDR3 contains 13 residues. CDR3 loop: CASSSNPDSPLYF. The DNA of the CDR3 is TGCGCCAGCAGTTCCAACCCTGATTCACCCCTCTACTTT.

CDR3 residues: CASSYSGMNTEAFF. CDR3 DNA: TGTGCCAGCAGTTACTCGGGTATGAACACTGAAGCTTTCTTT. The J gene is TRBJ1-1, the V gene TRBV6-5; D not certain. The CDR3 covers 14 residues. CDR1 MNHEY and CDR2 SVGAGI come from the germline V gene. V was clipped by 0 bases and J by 0 bases, with 5 bases between them.

The sample holds a few counts of this clone. The rearrangement links TRBV6-1 to TRBJ1-1, with 7 bases that match TRBD1. There are 13 residues in the CDR3. Germline V gene lookup returns CDR1 MNHNS and CDR2 SASEGT. J lost 5 bases, V lost 6 bases, and 6 bases had no gene match. DNA for the CDR3: TGTGCCAGCAGACCGACAGGGAAAACTGAAGCTTTCTTT. Protein sequence: CASRPTGKTEAFF.

Of note for this clone: Its ends do not fully match the called genes, so a read error is possible. Here the CDR3 reads CASDLKGEQYF. The CDR3 DNA is TGTGCTAGTGATTTGAAAGGTGAGCAGTACTTC. The chain combines TRBV12-5 with TRBJ2-7, with unresolved D. Per the germline V gene, CDR1 is LGHNT and CDR2 is FRNRAP. The CDR3 is 11 amino acids.

The chain carries TRBV6-5 and TRBJ1-5; unclear D gene. Between the trimmed V and J ends, which lost 6 bases and 2 bases, there was a span of 5 bases. The CDR3 consists of 12 residues. Germline V CDR1 and CDR2: MNHEY, SVGAGI. Here the CDR3 DNA reads TGTGCCAGCAGAGGTGGCAATCAGCCCCAGCATTTT. Residues: CASRGGNQPQHF.